The 17 T cell receptor beta chains below all came from one sample that was sequenced in a study of vaccination and CD4 T cells after COVID-19. TCRdb ran MiXCR on the PCR reads and lists one entry per CDR3 protein. The table shows 30,000 to 40,000 distinct CDR3 sequences, with 36% occurring only once. The time point denotes: late sampling 161 to 241 days after vaccination in three convalescent patients. The sample consisted of CD4+ T cells from blood, taken about 7 months after SARS-CoV-2 vaccination. These receptor sequences come from a human donor who had recovered from COVID-19.

The V call is TRBV6-5, the J call TRBJ2-5; 16 bases line up with TRBD2. Germline V gene data show CDR1 as MNHEY and CDR2 as SVGAGI. CDR3 length: 18 amino acids. J gave up 5 bases and V 2 bases, and 8 bases lay outside the gene matches. DNA for the CDR3: TGTGCCAGCAGTTACAACCCCGGGACTAGCGGGAGGGGGGAGACCCAGTACTTC. Residues: CASSYNPGTSGRGETQYF.

The CDR3 region is CASSSDSYGYTF. The CDR3 DNA follows: TGTGCCAGCAGCTCCGACAGCTATGGCTACACCTTC. The chain employs TRBV5-4 and TRBJ1-2, with a possible D match to TRBD1 (5 bases). Germline CDR1 and CDR2: SGHNT and YYREEE (reference sequence). Deletions cut 3 bases from V and 4 bases from J, with 7 bases between. The CDR3 extends over 12 amino acids.

In its sample, this clonotype was seen a few times. The chain recombines TRBV7-8 with TRBJ2-5, with 12 bases that match TRBD2. The CDR3 length is 16 residues. J gave up 3 bases and V 0 bases, and 2 bases lay outside the gene matches. Germline CDR1 SGHVS, CDR2 FQNEAQ. The chain's CDR3 is CASSLARLAGEETQYF. CDR3 bases: TGTGCCAGCAGCTTAGCCCGACTAGCGGGAGAAGAGACCCAGTACTTC.

The genes are TRBV19 and TRBJ2-7; possibly TRBD1 or TRBD2 for D (7 bases each). The CDR3 consists of 17 residues. Germline V gene lookup returns CDR1 LNHDA and CDR2 SQIVND (reference sequence). With 3 bases removed from V and 0 bases from J, the gap between germline ends came to 18 bases. CDR3 residues: CASSMGQKSGVSYEQYF. The DNA of the CDR3 is TGTGCCAGTAGTATGGGACAGAAGAGCGGGGTCTCCTACGAGCAGTACTTC.

The chain recombines TRBV20-1 with TRBJ2-1; D unclear. The CDR3 sequence is 15 residues long. Germline assignment: CDR1 DFQATT and CDR2 SNEGSKA (reference sequence). CDR3 residues: CRADPVDSHYNEQFF. The CDR3 DNA follows: TGCAGGGCGGATCCAGTGGATTCCCACTACAATGAGCAGTTCTTC.

The V gene is TRBV28, the J gene TRBJ2-3, with a possible D match to TRBD2 (5 bases). The CDR3 contains 14 residues. The ends were cut back, 5 bases at V and 2 bases at J, with 11 bases in the middle. The germline CDR1 and CDR2 sequences are MDHEN and SYDVKM. The CDR3 DNA follows: TGTGCCAGCAGTCCACTAGGTTCCACAGATACGCAGTATTTT. It codes for CASSPLGSTDTQYF.

This clonotype appeared a few times. The CDR3 region is CASSHPPGTGVQPQHF. The CDR3 DNA reads TGTGCCAGCAGTCACCCTCCCGGGACAGGGGTTCAGCCCCAGCATTTT. The genes are TRBV28 and TRBJ1-5, with 10 bases aligning to TRBD1. CDR1 and CDR2 from the germline V gene are MDHEN and SYDVKM. The V segment lost 5 bases and the J segment 6 bases; nucleotides outside the gene matches: 10. The CDR3 covers 16 residues.

V and J are TRBV6-5 and TRBJ2-5; a possible D gene is TRBD1 (5 bases). The ends were cut back, 0 bases at V and 1 base at J, with 9 bases in the middle. This CDR3 spans 15 amino acids. Germline-derived CDR1 and CDR2 are MNHEY and SVGAGI. CDR3 coding DNA: TGTGCCAGCAGTTACTCCTCAGGGATCCAAGAGACCCAGTACTTC. Its protein is CASSYSSGIQETQYF.

This clonotype was counted only a few times. The chain uses TRBV20-1 and TRBJ2-1, with 10 bases matching TRBD1. CDR1 and CDR2 from the germline V gene are DFQATT and SNEGSKA (reference sequence). CDR3 size: 15 residues. With 3 bases clipped from V and 6 bases from J, the junction kept 8 bases outside the gene matches. This CDR3 reads CSASPLWTGGNEQFF. The DNA for the CDR3 is TGCAGTGCTAGCCCCCTCTGGACAGGGGGCAATGAGCAGTTCTTC.

This clonotype was seen a handful of times. CDR3 in amino acids: CASRTSGTDTQYF. CDR3 sequence (DNA): TGTGCCAGTCGGACTAGCGGCACAGATACGCAGTATTTT. This chain connects TRBV6-2 or TRBV6-3 to TRBJ2-3; 9 bases line up with TRBD2. Per the germline V gene, CDR1 is MNHEY and CDR2 is SVGEGT. This CDR3 has 13 residues. Trimming removed 9 bases from V and 1 base from J; junction bases left unmatched: 2.

In this sample, this clonotype turned up a few times. The genes are TRBV6-1 and TRBJ1-2, with unresolved D. The germline V gene has CDR1 MNHNS and CDR2 SASEGT. There are 11 residues in the CDR3. Trimming cost V 6 bases and J 7 bases, with 9 bases left between them. The CDR3 nucleotides are TGTGCCAGCAGGGGCCCGAGTGGCTACACCTTC. Its protein is CASRGPSGYTF.

The J gene is TRBJ2-2, the V gene TRBV20-1, with 10 bases fitting TRBD2. Trimming removed 3 bases from V and 4 bases from J; junction bases left unmatched: 5. The germline V gene has CDR1 DFQATT and CDR2 SNEGSKA (reference sequence). The CDR3 is 15 residues long. This chain's CDR3 is CSASSSGRSTGELFF. Here the CDR3 DNA reads TGCAGTGCTAGTTCTAGCGGGAGATCCACCGGGGAGCTGTTTTTT.

This clonotype was recorded a few times. V and J are TRBV28 and TRBJ1-2; D is unclear. The CDR3 is 13 residues long. The ends were cut back, 1 base at V and 4 bases at J, with 7 bases in the middle. From germline, CDR1 is MDHEN and CDR2 SYDVKM. In nucleotides, the CDR3 is TGTGCCAGCAGTTTATCGGCCACCTATGGCTACACCTTC. This encodes CASSLSATYGYTF.

The chain joins TRBV20-1 to TRBJ2-7; unclear D gene. Trimming shortened V by 0 bases and J by 2 bases, and 8 bases separated the two germline ends. Germline V gene data show CDR1 as DFQATT and CDR2 as SNEGSKA (reference sequence). The CDR3 covers 13 residues. The CDR3 is CSARDDVTYEQYF. The CDR3 DNA is TGCAGTGCTAGAGATGACGTGACCTACGAGCAGTACTTC.

The genes are TRBV24-1 and TRBJ2-7; D call uncertain. This CDR3 spans 14 amino acids. V was clipped by 6 bases and J by 1 base, with 12 bases between them. Per the germline V gene, CDR1 is KGHDR and CDR2 is SFDVKD. CDR3: CATSPGATSYEQYF. For the CDR3, the DNA is TGTGCCACCAGTCCAGGAGCTACATCCTACGAGCAGTACTTC.

The J gene is TRBJ2-2, the V gene TRBV10-3; no definite D call. V dropped 5 bases and J dropped 0 bases, with 7 bases sitting between them. This CDR3 is built from 14 residues. Germline loops: CDR1 ENHRY, CDR2 SYGVKD. CDR3 nucleotides: TGTGCCATCAGTCCCGACACGAACACCGGGGAGCTGTTTTTT. As protein: CAISPDTNTGELFF.

The V and J genes are TRBV5-4 and TRBJ1-6, with a possible D match to TRBD1 (5 bases). Germline-derived CDR1 and CDR2 are SGHNT and YYREEE (reference sequence). The CDR3 spans 15 residues. The V end was cut by 4 bases, the J end by 6 bases, with 14 bases between. For the CDR3, the DNA is TGTGCCAGCAGCGAAGGGACTCATCCTAATTCACCCCTCCACTTT. Residues: CASSEGTHPNSPLHF. The full variable domain, completed using reference TRBV5-4 and TRBJ1-6, is ETGVTQSPTHLIKTRGQQVTLRCSSQSGHNTVSWYQQALGQGPQFIFQYYREEENGRGNFPPRFSGLQFPNYSSELNVNALELDDSALYLCASSEGTHPNSPLHFGNGTRLTVT.